Included here is one T cell receptor beta chain sequence, with context. What it binds is unknown. One end of the junction fails to match germline, which may point to a read error. The TCR beta library used iRepertoire HTBI primers with Arm-PCR amplification of CDR3. TCRdb used MiXCR to reprocess the multiplex PCR reads, holding one entry per CDR3 protein. The sample lists about 400,000 distinct CDR3 sequences, more than 20% occurring once. The sample's time point: persistent/refractory GD, antithyroid drugs over 5 years with positive TRAb. PBMCs were the source of the RNA used for TCR sequencing. Graves' disease diagnosis relied on American Thyroid Association guidelines. There are 16 residues in the CDR3. Germline V gives CDR1 SSHAT, CDR2 FNYEAQ (reference sequence). The data are from a study of regulatory T cells in long-lasting Graves disease. Study results and caveats: Those with persistent disease had in common more public clonotypes (about 2,500) than new patients (about 970). Graves' patients with persistent disease showed TCR diversity lower than patients newly diagnosed. With persistent disease, TRBV28, TRBJ1-2 and TRBJ2-5 were the favored segments.

The input for sequencing was peripheral blood mononuclear cells (PBMCs), taken when the disease was refractory, from a patient treated with antithyroid drugs. V usage is TRBV7-7 and J usage is TRBJ2-5; TRBD1 aligns across 8 bases. This receptor was identified in a female donor with Graves disease. The CDR3 reads CASSLGLTGAQETQYF. CDR3 nucleotides: TGTGCTAGCAGCTTAGGCCTGACAGGGGCCCAAGAGACCCAGTACTTC.